Below are 16 T cell receptor beta chains sequenced from a single sample in a study of T cells in Graves' hyperthyroidism and ophthalmopathy. RNA transcripts served as the template for amplifying TCR beta CDR3 regions. The HTBI set primed first-round TCR CDR3 RT-PCR. MiXCR, applied by TCRdb to the multiplex PCR reads, yields one record per CDR3 protein. The sample carries hundreds of thousands of distinct CDR3 sequences, over 35% recorded once. The specimen sequenced was blood. The receptors here all came from a man aged 18 to 29 with Graves' hyperthyroidism.

This sequence joins TRBV4-1 and TRBJ1-2, with TRBD1 as a possible D gene (5 bases). The CDR3 totals 15 residues. CDR1 MGHRA and CDR2 YSYEKL come from the germline V gene. Trimming pared 0 bases from V and 4 bases from J, leaving 12 bases between. CDR3 coding DNA: TGCGCCAGCAGCCAAGATCTAGAACAGGTCTATGGCTACACCTTC. It codes for CASSQDLEQVYGYTF.

This clonotype was picked up many times. The rearrangement links TRBV12-3 or TRBV12-4 to TRBJ2-5, with a tentative D call TRBD2 (6 bases). The CDR3 is 13 amino acids. V was pared by 6 bases and J by 2 bases, with 10 bases between. This CDR3 reads CASSPSGQETQYF. Written as DNA, the CDR3 is TGTGCCAGCAGCCCCAGCGGGCAAGAGACCCAGTACTTC.

V gene TRBV6-6 combines with J gene TRBJ1-6, with D hard to call. The germline V gene has CDR1 MNHNY and CDR2 SVGAGI (reference sequence). The CDR3 loop spans 14 amino acids. The V gene lost 5 bases and the J gene lost 8 bases, with 13 bases spanning the gap. The CDR3 region has the DNA TGTGCCAGCAGTCGTGCCTGGTTGGATTCACCCCTCCACTTT. Translation gives CASSRAWLDSPLHF.

At least ten counts were recorded for this clonotype. The chain employs TRBV20-1 and TRBJ2-5; 11 bases fit TRBD2. V lost 1 base, J lost 2 bases, and 12 bases stayed unmatched. CDR3 length: 18 residues. The germline gives CDR1 DFQATT, CDR2 SNEGSKA (reference sequence). This chain's CDR3 is CSARALAGGGVDQETQYF. DNA of the CDR3: TGCAGTGCTAGAGCCTTAGCGGGAGGGGGTGTTGATCAAGAGACCCAGTACTTC.

Only a few counts were recorded for this clonotype. The chain couples TRBV5-1 to TRBJ2-5; the match to TRBD1 covers 7 bases. The CDR3 length is 15 residues. J gave up 4 bases and V 0 bases, and 6 bases lay outside the gene matches. CDR1 is SGHRS and CDR2 is YFSETQ in the germline V gene. The CDR3 region is CASSLEGQNVETQYF. DNA for the CDR3: TGCGCCAGCAGCTTGGAGGGACAGAACGTAGAGACCCAGTACTTC.

This clonotype has a count of ten or more. This rearrangement joins TRBV19 to TRBJ1-5; 8 nucleotides align to TRBD1. Trimming cost V 7 bases and J 6 bases; bases outside gene matches: 5. The CDR3 extends over 13 amino acids. Germline V gives CDR1 LNHDA, CDR2 SQIVND (reference sequence). DNA for the CDR3: TGTGCCAGTACCTCGACAGGGGTTCAGCCCCAGCATTTT. This gives the protein CASTSTGVQPQHF.

The table lists this clonotype with a few counts. The chain uses TRBV5-5 and TRBJ1-1; tentatively, D is TRBD1 (5 bases). Germline lookup yields CDR1 SGHKS and CDR2 YYEKEE (reference sequence). V shed 4 bases and J shed 10 bases, with 11 bases lying between them. This CDR3 has 11 amino acids. Here the CDR3 reads CASSGTAGAFF. As DNA, the CDR3 is TGTGCCAGCAGCGGGACGGCTGGAGCTTTCTTT. Supplemented by reference TRBV5-5 and TRBJ1-1, the full variable domain reads DAGVTQSPTHLIKTRGQQVTLRCSPISGHKSVSWYQQVLGQGPQFIFQYYEKEERGRGNFPDRFSARQFPNYSSELNVNALLLGDSALYLCASSGTAGAFFGQGTRLTVV.

This clonotype came up many times. The chain is built from TRBV15 and TRBJ2-7; D is possibly TRBD2 (6 bases). V lost 0 bases and J 3 bases, leaving 15 bases between the germline ends. The CDR3 sequence is 16 residues long. Germline V gene lookup returns CDR1 LNHNV and CDR2 YYDKDF (reference sequence). As DNA, the CDR3 is TGTGCCACCAGCAGAGATTGGAGGGAGCCTAGCTACGAGCAGTACTTC. Its protein product is CATSRDWREPSYEQYF.

Many counts were recorded for this clonotype. This chain joins TRBV29-1 and TRBJ1-4; TRBD1 aligns across 8 bases. This CDR3 has 13 amino acids. Germline V gene data show CDR1 as SQVTM and CDR2 as ANQGSEA. J gave up 6 bases and V 4 bases, and 4 bases lay outside the gene matches. The DNA of the CDR3 is TGCAGCGTTGTAAAGACAGGGGATGAAAAACTGTTTTTT. Its protein is CSVVKTGDEKLFF.

This clonotype was seen many times. The genes are TRBV7-9 and TRBJ1-4; no clear D gene. Germline-derived CDR1 and CDR2 are SEHNR and FQNEAQ (reference sequence). CDR3 length: 16 amino acids. V was cut by 3 bases and J by 0 bases, with 11 bases left in between. The CDR3 DNA reads as TGTGCCAGCAGCTTGGACGACTCTCCAACTAATGAAAAACTGTTTTTT. Its translation is CASSLDDSPTNEKLFF.

This clonotype showed up just a few times. The chain employs TRBV6-1 and TRBJ2-5, with D perhaps matching TRBD2 (5 bases). Germline V gene lookup returns CDR1 MNHNS and CDR2 SASEGT. The CDR3 has 14 amino acids. The V gene lost 6 bases and the J gene lost 3 bases, with 14 bases spanning the gap. This chain's CDR3 is CASRDPGNEETQYF. The CDR3 DNA follows: TGTGCCAGCAGAGATCCCGGGAACGAAGAGACCCAGTACTTC.

The CDR3 loop is CSARDQETIYNSPLHF. The DNA for the CDR3 is TGCAGTGCTAGAGATCAGGAGACAATTTATAATTCACCCCTCCACTTT. The gene calls are TRBV20-1 and TRBJ1-6; D gene unclear. V was trimmed by 0 bases and J by 4 bases, leaving 13 bases between them. CDR3 length: 16 amino acids. Germline lookup yields CDR1 DFQATT and CDR2 SNEGSKA (reference sequence).

A note on this clonotype: The junction shows a germline mismatch at one end, possibly a read error. The chain joins TRBV9 to TRBJ2-7; D is unresolved. The CDR3 covers 16 residues. Germline CDR1 and CDR2: SGDLS and YYNGEE. Written as DNA, the CDR3 is TGCGCCAGCAGCCAAGACGTCGGCTTGGGGATTTACGAGCAGTACTTC. It encodes CASSQDVGLGIYEQYF.

The chain recombines TRBV20-1 with TRBJ2-2; 12 nucleotides align to TRBD1. This CDR3 region has 14 residues. The germline V gene encodes CDR1 DFQATT and CDR2 SNEGSKA (reference sequence). Germline trimming cut 6 bases from V and 7 bases from J; bases unmatched to any gene: 6. For the CDR3, the DNA is TGCAGTGCGAGGGACAGGGGGCGTATCGGGGAGCTGTTTTTT. This codes for CSARDRGRIGELFF.

V is TRBV29-1 and J is TRBJ2-7, with D unresolved. Germline V gene lookup returns CDR1 SQVTM and CDR2 ANQGSEA. The V end lost 1 base, the J end lost 2 bases, and 12 bases lay between the germline ends. This CDR3 comprises 14 residues. The DNA of the CDR3 is TGCAGCGTTGAAGTGAGCGCGAACACCTACGAGCAGTACTTC. Protein product: CSVEVSANTYEQYF.

This chain connects TRBV29-1 to TRBJ1-2; TRBD1 aligns across 7 bases. Germline CDR1 is SQVTM and CDR2 is ANQGSEA. The trim removed 6 bases at V and 2 bases at J, leaving 3 bases unmatched. The CDR3 loop spans 12 amino acids. CDR3 residues: CSVRGQNYGYTF. CDR3 sequence (DNA): TGCAGCGTGAGGGGGCAGAACTATGGCTACACCTTC.